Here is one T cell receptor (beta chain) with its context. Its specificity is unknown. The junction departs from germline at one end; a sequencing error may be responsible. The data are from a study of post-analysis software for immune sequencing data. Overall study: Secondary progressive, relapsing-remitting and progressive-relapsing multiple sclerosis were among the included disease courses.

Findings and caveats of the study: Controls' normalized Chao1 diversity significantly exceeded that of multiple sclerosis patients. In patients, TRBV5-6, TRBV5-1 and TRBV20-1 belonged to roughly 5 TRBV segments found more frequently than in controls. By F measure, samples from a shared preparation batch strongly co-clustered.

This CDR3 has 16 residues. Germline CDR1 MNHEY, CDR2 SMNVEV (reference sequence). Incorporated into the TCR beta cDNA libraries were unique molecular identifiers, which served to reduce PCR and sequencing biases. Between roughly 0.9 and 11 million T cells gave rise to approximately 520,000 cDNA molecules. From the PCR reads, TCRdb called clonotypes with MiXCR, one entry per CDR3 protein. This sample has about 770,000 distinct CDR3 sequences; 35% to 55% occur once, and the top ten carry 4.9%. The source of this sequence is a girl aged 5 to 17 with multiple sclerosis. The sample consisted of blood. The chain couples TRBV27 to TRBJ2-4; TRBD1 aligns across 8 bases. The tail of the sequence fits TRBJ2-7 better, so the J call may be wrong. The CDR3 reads CASSLGQTGQVYEQYF. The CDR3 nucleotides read TGCGCCAGCAGTTTGGGACAAACGGGACAGGTCTACGAGCAGTACTTC.